This TCR beta chain was found in a study of shared clonotypes between healthy human individuals. Investigators divided CD4+ cells into CD45RA+ naive and CD45RA-negative memory subsets. V shed 4 bases and J shed 0 bases, with 12 bases lying between them. Germline CDR1 reads SGHAT; CDR2 reads FQNNGV. This CDR3 is 15 amino acids long. Method: immunoSEQ multiplex PCR; TCRdb's copy keeps in-frame clones and lacks some. Among about 2,500,000 clones listed, just over 90% were seen once. The sequence came from a man younger than 35 in good health. Input material: naive CD4+ T cells sorted from blood. Subset of the sample: CD45RA+ positively selected. This rearrangement joins TRBV11-2 to TRBJ2-5; maybe TRBD1 (6 bases). The CDR3 sequence: CASSSTNRDQETQYF. In DNA form, the CDR3 reads TGTGCCAGCAGCTCTACTAACAGGGACCAAGAGACCCAGTACTTC.